This T cell receptor beta chain was observed in a study of T cell changes during pregnancy in multiple sclerosis. Libraries were prepared by immunoSEQ multiplex PCR; TCRdb keeps only in-frame clonotypes and omits some of them. The table shows around 40,000 clones, with 91% occurring only once. The sequences come from CD8+ T cells from peripheral blood mononuclear cells, collected in the second trimester of pregnancy. The receptor was derived from a female donor with multiple sclerosis, enrolled in a pregnancy study.

CDR3 nucleotides: TGTGCCAGCAGTTTCGGGACAGCGAACACTGAAGCTTTCTTT. Protein sequence: CASSFGTANTEAFF. This chain connects TRBV5-6 to TRBJ1-1, with 7 bases identical to TRBD1. This CDR3 has 14 amino acids. Trimming took 5 bases from V and 1 from J; bases not matched to a gene: 5. Germline V CDR1 and CDR2: SGHDT, YYEEEE.